This T cell receptor (beta chain) emerged from a study of blood T cell repertoires in COVID-19. CDR1 SNHLY and CDR2 FYNNEI come from the germline V gene. The CDR3 contains 12 residues. The germline V and J ends were trimmed by 10 bases and 1 base, with 10 bases remaining between them. Under the authors' procedure: Nucleated cell number was recorded as an estimate derived from reference gene primer amplification. Profiling relied on immunoSEQ multiplex PCR, and the TCRdb table lists in-frame clones only, not all of them. D and trimming come from the DNA, and the V and J calls and clone size come from that table. The sample carries roughly 300,000 clones, 87% recorded once.

Specimen: PBMCs or T cells enriched from blood (not recorded which). The source is a woman in her thirties who had recovered from COVID-19. This chain links TRBV2 with TRBJ1-1, with a possible D match to TRBD1 (5 bases). Written as DNA, the CDR3 is TGTGCCACTAACCAGGGGAACACTGAAGCTTTCTTT. Protein: CATNQGNTEAFF. Filled out from reference TRBV2 and TRBJ1-1, the complete variable domain reads EPEVTQTPSHQVTQMGQEVILRCVPISNHLYFYWYRQILGQKVEFLVSFYNNEISEKSEIFDDQFSVERPDGSNFTLKIRSTKLEDSAMYFCATNQGNTEAFFGQGTRLTVV.